The source of this T cell receptor beta chain is a study of OX40 agonist ivuxolimab in advanced cancers. Study details: Participants could have had prior anti-PD-1, anti-PD-L1 or anti-CTLA-4 therapy, and around 43% had some. Three dose-escalation patients had partial responses: one with hepatocellular carcinoma and two with cutaneous melanoma.

This clone was seen once. Patients with autoimmune history or systemic immunosuppression were excluded. Data came from immunoSEQ multiplex PCR; TCRdb stores just in-frame clones and leaves some out. The table lists approximately 58,000 clones, approximately 75% of them singletons. V shed 3 bases and J shed 5 bases, with 10 bases lying between them. This CDR3 contains 13 residues. Germline V gene data show CDR1 as SGHDT and CDR2 as YYEEEE. This receptor was identified in an adult with an advanced solid tumor such as melanoma, head and neck, liver or kidney cancer. This chain uses TRBV5-6 with TRBJ2-3; D is perhaps TRBD2 (6 bases). The source material was CD4+ or CD8+ T cells sorted from blood, sampled in a trial of the OX40 agonist ivuxolimab. The DNA of the CDR3 is TGTGCCAGCAGCTCGACGGGGGAAGATACGCAGTATTTT. The encoded protein is CASSSTGEDTQYF.